This record looks at one T cell receptor (beta chain) sequence and its context. The antigen remains undetermined. For every donor, a draw yielded 7.5 to 10 milliliters of peripheral blood. Primed by a sample-barcoded 5' primer and a J-beta primer mix, a second PCR proceeded for about 6 to 12 cycles. Using its own MiXCR run on the 5' RACE reads, TCRdb lists one record per CDR3 protein. The sample has about 800,000 distinct CDR3 sequences, about three fifths seen once. This specimen comes from a study of blood T cells in healthy people across ages. Study findings and constraints: TCR beta diversity per million T cells fell roughly linearly with age.

The V and J ends lost 11 bases and 1 base respectively, with 23 bases between them. CDR3 size: 16 residues. Germline V gives CDR1 MNHEY, CDR2 SVGEGT. The rearrangement uses TRBV6-2 or TRBV6-3 and TRBJ2-5; tentative D call: TRBD2 (5 bases). This TCR derives from a man aged 25-40 years in good health. The sample was blood. CDR3 sequence reads: CAAGDPGRGSQETQYF. CDR3 in DNA: TGTGCCGCAGGCGACCCAGGACGGGGATCCCAAGAGACCCAGTACTTC.